This TCR beta chain is drawn from a study of cytomegalovirus exposure and HLA in healthy donors. As for the study in general: From HLA-typed donors, an early data release held tens of millions of unique TCRs.

The germline V gene encodes CDR1 MNHEY and CDR2 SMNVEV (reference sequence). The CDR3 runs 14 residues. V gave up 3 bases and J gave up 5 bases, with 13 bases separating them. This PCR relied on a set of 60 Vbeta primers and 13 Jbeta primers. Profiling relied on immunoSEQ multiplex PCR, and the TCRdb table lists in-frame clones only, not all of them. The table lists approximately 120,000 clones, about 80% of them singletons, with about 1.8% in the top ten. Study outcomes and limitations: In an earlier analysis, productive rearrangement rates for most beta V segments clustered near 90% or 30%. For TCR beta chains, V- and J-gene trimming was later linked to a missense DCLRE1C variant. As confirmed in vitro, a few CMV-associated chains were specific for CMV antigens.

Comment on this clone: What it binds is not known.

This clonotype originated in a man aged 18 to 30 in good health and CMV-seronegative. The sequenced sample consisted of PBMCs. This sequence joins TRBV27 and TRBJ2-5; no clear D gene. The CDR3 protein is CASSFGSAEETQYF. Written as DNA, the CDR3 is TGTGCCAGCAGTTTCGGGTCCGCGGAGGAGACCCAGTACTTC.